A single sample gave rise to the 7 T cell receptor beta chains below, sequenced in a study of tumor and adjacent non-tumor tissue in lung cancer. The library came from three nested PCR rounds adapted from ARM-PCR protocols. TCRdb recomputed calls from the multiplex PCR reads with MiXCR, one row per CDR3 protein. The sample carries about 110,000 distinct CDR3 sequences, roughly 80% recorded once. This sample's RNA came from whole unsorted tissue. Sequenced: lung tumor tissue. Source of these receptors: a woman in her fifties or sixties with non-small cell lung cancer.

Comments on this clonotype: Compared with germline, one end of the junction differs, possibly owing to a read error. This chain links TRBV11-2 with TRBJ2-7; tentative D call: TRBD2 (5 bases). CDR1 SGHAT and CDR2 FQNNGV come from the germline V gene. The CDR3 contains 14 residues. DNA of the CDR3: TGTGCCAGGAGCTTATCCATCGGGATAGCCGAGCAGTACTTC. The encoded protein is CARSLSIGIAEQYF.

With regard to this clonotype: A read error may explain this, as a much larger clone is one base away. The genes are TRBV4-3 and TRBJ2-3, with 8 bases matching TRBD2. Germline V gives CDR1 LGHNA, CDR2 YSLEER. The CDR3 is 16 residues long. For the CDR3, the DNA is TGCGCCAGCAGCCAAGATCCGGGGGGGGCCACAAATACGCAGTATTTT. Its translation: CASSQDPGGATNTQYF.

About this clonotype itself: A much larger clone differs by one base, so this may be a read error. Because it lacks the conserved phenylalanine or tryptophan at the end, this CDR3 is likely a read error. This chain connects TRBV12-3 or TRBV12-4 to TRBJ2-1; D might be TRBD1 (6 bases). V was shortened by 5 bases and J by 6 bases, with 14 bases between the two germline ends. This CDR3 contains 14 residues. DNA of the CDR3: TGTGCCAGCAGTCCGTTGACAGGAGGCAATGAGCAGTTCTTA. Residues: CASSPLTGGNEQFL.

This clonotype was seen more than once but under ten times. This chain uses TRBV7-2 with TRBJ2-1; no reliable D call. CDR1 is SGHTA and CDR2 is FQGNSA in the germline V gene. The CDR3 contains 17 residues. V was shortened by 5 bases and J by 6 bases, with 23 bases between the two germline ends. The CDR3 sequence: CASSLEQPRAPRNEQFF. CDR3 in DNA: TGTGCCAGCAGCCTCGAACAACCCCGGGCCCCTCGCAATGAGCAGTTCTTC. Full variable domain (outside the CDR3, taken from reference TRBV7-2 and TRBJ2-1): GAGVSQSPSNKVTEKGKDVELRCDPISGHTALYWYRQSLGQGLEFLIYFQGNSAPDKSGLPSDRFSAERTGGSVSTLTIQRTQQEDSAVYLCASSLEQPRAPRNEQFFGPGTRLTVL.

As concerns this clonotype: A much larger clone lies a single base off, so this may be a read error. This chain uses TRBV5-4 with TRBJ2-3, with 9 bases lining up with TRBD1. The CDR3 runs to 15 residues. Germline V gene lookup returns CDR1 SGHNT and CDR2 YYREEE (reference sequence). The CDR3 loop is CVSSQRTGGTDTQYF. DNA of the CDR3: TGTGTCAGCAGCCAGCGGACAGGGGGCACAGATACGCAGTATTTT.

Concerning this clonotype itself: One junction end disagrees with the germline gene, perhaps due to a read error. The gene calls are TRBV5-6 and TRBJ1-2; 11 nucleotides align to TRBD1. From germline, CDR1 is SGHDT and CDR2 YYEEEE. The CDR3 spans 15 residues. The CDR3 loop reads CTSSPRTGGWYGYTF. The CDR3 bases are TGTACCAGCAGTCCCCGGACAGGGGGCTGGTATGGCTACACTTTC. The full variable domain, completed using reference TRBV5-6 and TRBJ1-2, is DAGVTQSPTHLIKTRGQQVTLRCSPKSGHDTVSWYQQALGQGPQFIFQYYEEEERQRGNFPDRFSGHQFPNYSSELNVNALLLGDSALYLCTSSPRTGGWYGYTFGSGTRLTVV.

Points on this clonotype: Since a much larger clone is just one base distant, this may be a read error. The chain combines TRBV4-1 with TRBJ2-7, with D uncertain. CDR1 is MGHRA and CDR2 is YSYEKL in the germline V gene. The CDR3 spans 13 residues. The CDR3 nucleotides read TGCCCCAGCAGCTTGGGGTTCCCCTACGAGCAGTACTTC. Translating it yields CPSSLGFPYEQYF.